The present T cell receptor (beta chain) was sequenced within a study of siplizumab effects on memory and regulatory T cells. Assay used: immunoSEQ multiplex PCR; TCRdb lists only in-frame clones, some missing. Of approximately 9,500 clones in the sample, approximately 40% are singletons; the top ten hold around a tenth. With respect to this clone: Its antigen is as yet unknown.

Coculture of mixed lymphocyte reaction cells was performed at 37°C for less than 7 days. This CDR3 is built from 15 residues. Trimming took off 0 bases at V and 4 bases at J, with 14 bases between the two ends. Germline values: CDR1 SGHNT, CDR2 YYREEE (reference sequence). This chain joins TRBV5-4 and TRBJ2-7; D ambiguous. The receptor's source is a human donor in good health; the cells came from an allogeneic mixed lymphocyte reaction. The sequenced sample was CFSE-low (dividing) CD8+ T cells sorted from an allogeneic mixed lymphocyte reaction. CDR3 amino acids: CASSLEGPREYEQYF. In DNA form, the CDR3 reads TGTGCCAGCAGCTTGGAAGGGCCCCGAGAGTACGAGCAGTACTTC. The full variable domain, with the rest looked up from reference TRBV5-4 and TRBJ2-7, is ETGVTQSPTHLIKTRGQQVTLRCSSQSGHNTVSWYQQALGQGPQFIFQYYREEENGRGNFPPRFSGLQFPNYSSELNVNALELDDSALYLCASSLEGPREYEQYFGPGTRLTVT.